This T cell receptor beta chain is from a study of lymphopenia after photon versus proton radiotherapy. Study-wide results and caveats: A bigger post-nadir fall in TCR diversity correlated inversely with survival time in deceased patients. Post-nadir diversity loss with photons came from oligoclonal expansion, particularly CD8+ Temra cells.

Clones were read by immunoSEQ multiplex PCR, and TCRdb kept only the in-frame ones, dropping some. Of about 35,000 clones listed, roughly 90% are singletons. Trimming pared 4 bases from V and 7 bases from J, leaving 10 bases between. The CDR3 covers 13 residues. Per the germline V gene, CDR1 is SNHLY and CDR2 is FYNNEI. A word on this clone: The antigen is unknown.

The V call is TRBV2, the J call TRBJ2-2; weak D call: TRBD2 (6 bases). The clonotype originates from a man between 60 and 70 years old with cholangiocarcinoma. The starting material was peripheral blood, obtained from a patient treated with photon-based radiotherapy. The CDR3, as DNA: TGTGCCAGCAGTGTCGGGAGTATCGGGGAGCTGTTTTTT. The encoded protein is CASSVGSIGELFF.